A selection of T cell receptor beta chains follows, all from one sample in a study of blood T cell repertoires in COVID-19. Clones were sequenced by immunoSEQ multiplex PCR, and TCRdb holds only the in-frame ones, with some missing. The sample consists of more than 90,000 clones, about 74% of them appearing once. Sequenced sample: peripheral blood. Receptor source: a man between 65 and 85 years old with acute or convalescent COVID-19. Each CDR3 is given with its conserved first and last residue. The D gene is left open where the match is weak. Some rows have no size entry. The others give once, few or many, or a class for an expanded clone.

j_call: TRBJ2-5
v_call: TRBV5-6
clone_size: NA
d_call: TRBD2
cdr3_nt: TGTGCCAGCAGCTTGGGGCTAGCGGGGGGCCCACAGGCGACCCAGTACTTC
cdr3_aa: CASSLGLAGGPQATQYF

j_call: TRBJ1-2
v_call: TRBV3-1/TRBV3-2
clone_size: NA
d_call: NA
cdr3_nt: TGTGCCAGCAGCCAGGGGGAGGCTAACTATGGCTACACCTTC
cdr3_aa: CASSQGEANYGYTF

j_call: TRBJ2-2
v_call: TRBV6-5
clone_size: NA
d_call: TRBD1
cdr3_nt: TGTGCCAGCAGTTACGGGACAGGCACCGGGGAGCTGTTTTTT
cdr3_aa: CASSYGTGTGELFF

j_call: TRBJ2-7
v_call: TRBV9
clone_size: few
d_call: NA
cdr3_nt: TGTGCCAGCTCCTATACCCACGAGCAGTACTTC
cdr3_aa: CASSYTHEQYF

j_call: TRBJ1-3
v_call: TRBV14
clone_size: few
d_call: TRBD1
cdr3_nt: TGTGCCAGCAGCCAAACAGGGGCTGGACACACCATATATTTT
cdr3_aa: CASSQTGAGHTIYF

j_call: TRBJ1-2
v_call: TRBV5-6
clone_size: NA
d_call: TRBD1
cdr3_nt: TGTGCCAGCAGCCGTACAGGGGCGGATGGCTACACCTTC
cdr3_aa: CASSRTGADGYTF

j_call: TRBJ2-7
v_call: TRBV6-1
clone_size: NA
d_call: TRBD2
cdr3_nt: TGTGCCAGCAGTGCGCGGGGAGGGGCCCCCCTCTCCTACGAGCAGTACTTC
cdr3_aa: CASSARGGAPLSYEQYF

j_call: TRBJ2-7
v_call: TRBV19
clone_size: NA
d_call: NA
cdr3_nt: TGTGCCAGTAGTATGATCGGGTCACACTACGAGCAGTACTTC
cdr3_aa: CASSMIGSHYEQYF

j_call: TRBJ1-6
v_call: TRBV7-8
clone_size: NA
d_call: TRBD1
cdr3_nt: TGTGCCAGCAGCTTAGACGCGGGACAGGGACGTTCACCCCTCCACTTT
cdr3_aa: CASSLDAGQGRSPLHF

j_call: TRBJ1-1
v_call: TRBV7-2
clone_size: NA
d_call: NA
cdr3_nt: TGTGCCAGCAGCTTAATCCCCGGGGGAGGCCACACTGAAGCTTTCTTT
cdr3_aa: CASSLIPGGGHTEAFF